A single sample is the source of the 7 T cell receptor beta chains below, sequenced in a study of blood T cell repertoires in COVID-19. TCRdb's copy holds only in-frame clones and misses some; the assay was immunoSEQ multiplex PCR. The table lists about 74,000 clones, about four fifths of them singletons. The material sequenced was peripheral blood. Receptor source: a man in his forties or fifties with active COVID-19.

The V call is TRBV2, the J call TRBJ2-3, with TRBD2 matching over 10 bases. The CDR3 length is 15 residues. With 5 bases clipped from V and 2 bases from J, the junction kept 4 bases outside the gene matches. The germline CDR1 and CDR2 sequences are SNHLY and FYNNEI. CDR3 sequence: CASSRTSGYTDTQYF. The CDR3, as DNA: TGTGCCAGCAGTCGGACTAGCGGTTACACAGATACGCAGTATTTT.

The CDR3 sequence is CASSPRSQGGEGYTF. The CDR3 DNA reads TGTGCCAGCTCACCACGAAGTCAGGGAGGTGAGGGCTACACCTTC. V gene TRBV18 combines with J gene TRBJ1-2; TRBD1 is a possible D gene (5 bases). The germline V and J ends were trimmed by 1 base and 8 bases, with 17 bases remaining between them. The germline V gene has CDR1 KGHSH and CDR2 LQKENI. CDR3 length: 15 residues.

The rearrangement joins TRBV19 to TRBJ1-6, with 7 positions matching TRBD1. The CDR3 covers 14 residues. V lost 5 bases to trimming and J lost 6 bases; unmatched junction nucleotides: 4. Germline V lookup: CDR1 LNHDA, CDR2 SQIVND (reference sequence). The DNA of the CDR3 is TGTGCCAGTAGTGGGGGGACAGTTAATTCACCCCTCCACTTT. It translates to CASSGGTVNSPLHF.

V is TRBV2 and J is TRBJ1-6, with D uncertain. V was clipped by 4 bases and J by 7 bases, with 14 bases between them. The length of the CDR3 is 15 residues. Looked up from germline, CDR1 is SNHLY and CDR2 is FYNNEI. Written as DNA, the CDR3 is TGTGCCAGCAGTGCGGGGAGGCGGCTAAATTCACCCCTCCACTTT. This codes for CASSAGRRLNSPLHF.

The chain joins TRBV7-2 to TRBJ2-7; maybe TRBD2 (6 bases). The CDR3 extends over 15 amino acids. V lost 5 bases and J 7 bases, leaving 21 bases between the germline ends. Germline CDR1 reads SGHTA; CDR2 reads FQGNSA. This CDR3 reads CASSQLAIWGEEQYF. The CDR3 DNA reads as TGTGCCAGCAGCCAACTAGCAATCTGGGGTGAAGAGCAGTACTTC.

J is TRBJ2-7 and V is TRBV5-1, with 11 bases identical to TRBD1. This CDR3 region has 15 residues. V lost 4 bases to trimming and J lost 2 bases; unmatched junction nucleotides: 5. CDR1 and CDR2 (germline): SGHRS, YFSETQ. DNA of the CDR3: TGCGCCAGCAGCACCGGACAGGGGGCCCCCTACGAGCAGTACTTC. Protein product: CASSTGQGAPYEQYF.

The CDR3 protein is CASSSGLAGYTSTDTQYF. The CDR3 DNA reads TGTGCCAGCAGCTCCGGACTAGCGGGGTATACTAGCACAGATACGCAGTATTTT. This chain joins TRBV7-2 and TRBJ2-3; 12 nucleotides match TRBD2. This CDR3 spans 18 amino acids. J was trimmed by 0 bases and V by 4 bases; bases with no gene match: 8. The germline gives CDR1 SGHTA, CDR2 FQGNSA.